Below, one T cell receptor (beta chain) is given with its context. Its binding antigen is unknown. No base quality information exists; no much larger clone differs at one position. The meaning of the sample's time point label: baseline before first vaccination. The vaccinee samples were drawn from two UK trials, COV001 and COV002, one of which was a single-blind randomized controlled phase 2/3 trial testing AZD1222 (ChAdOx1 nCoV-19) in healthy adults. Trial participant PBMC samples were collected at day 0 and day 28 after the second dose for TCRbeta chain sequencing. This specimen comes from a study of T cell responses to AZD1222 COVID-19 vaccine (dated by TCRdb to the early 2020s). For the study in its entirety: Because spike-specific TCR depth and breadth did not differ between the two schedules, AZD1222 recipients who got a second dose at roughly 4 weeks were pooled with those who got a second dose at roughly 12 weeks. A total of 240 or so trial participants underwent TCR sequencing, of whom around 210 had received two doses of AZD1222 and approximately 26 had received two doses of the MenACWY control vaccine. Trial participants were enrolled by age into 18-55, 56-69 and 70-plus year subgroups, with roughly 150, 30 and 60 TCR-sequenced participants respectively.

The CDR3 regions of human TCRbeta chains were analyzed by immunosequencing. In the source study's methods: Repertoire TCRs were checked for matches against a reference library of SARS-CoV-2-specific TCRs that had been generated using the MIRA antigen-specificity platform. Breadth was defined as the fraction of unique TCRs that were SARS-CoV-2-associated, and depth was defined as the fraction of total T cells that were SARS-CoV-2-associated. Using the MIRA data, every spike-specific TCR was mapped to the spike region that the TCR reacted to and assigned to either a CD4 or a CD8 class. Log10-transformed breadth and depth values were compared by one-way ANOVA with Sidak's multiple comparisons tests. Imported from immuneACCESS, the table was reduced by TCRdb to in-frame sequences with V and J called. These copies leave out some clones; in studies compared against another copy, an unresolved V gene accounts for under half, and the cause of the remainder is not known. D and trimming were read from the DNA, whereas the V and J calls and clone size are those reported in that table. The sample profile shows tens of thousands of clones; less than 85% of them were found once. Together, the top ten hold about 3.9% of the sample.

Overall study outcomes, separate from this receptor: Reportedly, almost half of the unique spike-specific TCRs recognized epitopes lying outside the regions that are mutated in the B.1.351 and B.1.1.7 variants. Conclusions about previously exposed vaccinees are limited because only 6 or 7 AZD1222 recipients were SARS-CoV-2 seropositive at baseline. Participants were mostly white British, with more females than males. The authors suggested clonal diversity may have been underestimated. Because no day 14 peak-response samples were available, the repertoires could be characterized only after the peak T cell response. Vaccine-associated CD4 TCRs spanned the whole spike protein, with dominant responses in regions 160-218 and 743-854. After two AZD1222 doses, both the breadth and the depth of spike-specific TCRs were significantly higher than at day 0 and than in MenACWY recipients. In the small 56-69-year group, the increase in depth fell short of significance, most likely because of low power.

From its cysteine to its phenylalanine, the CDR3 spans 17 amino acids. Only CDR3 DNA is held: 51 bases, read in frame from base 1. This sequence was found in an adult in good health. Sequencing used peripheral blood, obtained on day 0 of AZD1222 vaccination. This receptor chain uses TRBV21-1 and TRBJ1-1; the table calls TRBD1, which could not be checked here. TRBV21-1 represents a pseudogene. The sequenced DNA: TGTGCCAGCAGCAAAGGGGTCAGCGGGACAGGGCACACTGAAGCTTTCTTT. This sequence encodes CASSKGVSGTGHTEAFF.